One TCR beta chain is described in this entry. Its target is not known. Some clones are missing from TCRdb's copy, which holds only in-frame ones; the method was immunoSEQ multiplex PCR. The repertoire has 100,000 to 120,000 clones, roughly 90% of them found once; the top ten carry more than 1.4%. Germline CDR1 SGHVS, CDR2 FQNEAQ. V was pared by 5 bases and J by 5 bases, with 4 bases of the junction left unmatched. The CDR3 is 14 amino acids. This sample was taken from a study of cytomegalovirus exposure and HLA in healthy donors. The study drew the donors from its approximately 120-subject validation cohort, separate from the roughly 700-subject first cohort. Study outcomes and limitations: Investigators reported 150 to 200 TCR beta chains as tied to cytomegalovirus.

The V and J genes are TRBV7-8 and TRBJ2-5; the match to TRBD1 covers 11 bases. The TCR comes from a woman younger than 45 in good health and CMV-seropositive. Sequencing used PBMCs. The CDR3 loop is CASSPDRGRETQYF. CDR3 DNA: TGTGCCAGCAGCCCGGACAGGGGGCGGGAGACCCAGTACTTC.